This TCR beta chain originates from a study of CD8+CD57+ T cells in acquired aplastic anemia. Study information: The study obtained an average of around 3.1 ug of DNA from sorted CD4+ and CD8+ cells. Roughly 11 million reads, on average, were obtained for CD4+ cells from healthy donors. Study outcomes and limitations: Both patients and controls carried the same twenty-nine CD8+ CDR3 sequences.

The study profiled TCR beta VDJ and CDR3 using genomic DNA as template. TCRdb called the reads again in MiXCR, with one record for every CDR3 protein. The sample comprises 400,000 to 500,000 distinct CDR3 sequences, approximately 70% of which are singletons, and 4% rests with the top ten. CDR3 length: 14 amino acids. Per germline, CDR1 SGHVS and CDR2 FNYEAQ. Regarding this clonotype: The antigen is not known. A read error may account for a junction end that differs from germline.

This chain joins TRBV7-6 and TRBJ2-7; 9 bases match TRBD1. The sample taken for sequencing was sorted CD4+, CD8+, or CD8+CD57+ T cells (not recorded which) from PBMCs. This TCR derives from a human donor in good health, serving as a control. Here the CDR3 reads CASRRDRENTGELF. In nucleotides, the CDR3 is TGTGCCAGCCGACGGGACAGGGAGAACACCGGGGAGCTGTTC.